This TCR beta chain was found in a study of OX40 agonist ivuxolimab in advanced cancers. Profiled with immunoSEQ multiplex PCR; TCRdb holds only in-frame clones, not every one. The sample carries about 82,000 clones, less than 85% recorded once. Germline values: CDR1 SGHVS, CDR2 FQNEAQ. The CDR3 runs 16 residues. Trimming removed 1 base at V and 10 bases at J, with 17 bases between. This TCR was sampled from an adult with an advanced solid tumor such as melanoma, head and neck, liver or kidney cancer. The sample in question was CD4+ or CD8+ T cells sorted from blood, obtained in a trial of the OX40 agonist ivuxolimab. V is TRBV7-8 and J is TRBJ1-6, with D tentatively TRBD1 (5 bases). CDR3 nucleotide sequence: TGTGCCAGCAGCTTAGAGGGACGGGGCTTCGGGTCACCCCTCCACTTT. It yields the protein CASSLEGRGFGSPLHF.